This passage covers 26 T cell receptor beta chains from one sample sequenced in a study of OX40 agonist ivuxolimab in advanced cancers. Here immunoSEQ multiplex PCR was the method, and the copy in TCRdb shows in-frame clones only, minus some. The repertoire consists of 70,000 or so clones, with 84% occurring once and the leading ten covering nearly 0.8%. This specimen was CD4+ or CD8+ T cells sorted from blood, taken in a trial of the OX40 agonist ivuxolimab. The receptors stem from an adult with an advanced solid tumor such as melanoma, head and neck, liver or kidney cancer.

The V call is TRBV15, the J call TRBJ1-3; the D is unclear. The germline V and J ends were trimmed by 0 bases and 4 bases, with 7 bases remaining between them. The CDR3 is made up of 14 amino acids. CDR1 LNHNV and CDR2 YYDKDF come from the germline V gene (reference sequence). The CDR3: CATSREYPGNTIYF. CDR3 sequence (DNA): TGTGCCACCAGCAGAGAATATCCCGGAAACACCATATATTTT.

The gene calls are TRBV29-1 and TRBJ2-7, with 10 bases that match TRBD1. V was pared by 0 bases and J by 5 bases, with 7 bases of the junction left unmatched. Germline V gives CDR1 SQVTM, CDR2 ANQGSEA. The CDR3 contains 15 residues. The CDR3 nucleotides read TGCAGCGTTGAAGATGGGACAGGGGCAAGGGACGAGCAGTACTTC. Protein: CSVEDGTGARDEQYF.

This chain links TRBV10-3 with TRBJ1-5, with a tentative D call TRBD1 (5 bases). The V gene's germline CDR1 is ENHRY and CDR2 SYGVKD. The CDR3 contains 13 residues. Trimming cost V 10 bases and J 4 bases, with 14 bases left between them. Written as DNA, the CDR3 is TGTGCCACCCAGATGGAGGGGAATCAGCCCCAGCATTTT. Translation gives CATQMEGNQPQHF.

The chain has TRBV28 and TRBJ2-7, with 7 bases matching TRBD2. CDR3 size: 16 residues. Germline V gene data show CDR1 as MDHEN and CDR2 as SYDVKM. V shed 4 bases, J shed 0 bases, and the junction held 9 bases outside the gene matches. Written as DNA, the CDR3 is TGTGCCAGCAGTTCCTCTCAGACTAGCCCCTCCTACGAGCAGTACTTC. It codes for CASSSSQTSPSYEQYF. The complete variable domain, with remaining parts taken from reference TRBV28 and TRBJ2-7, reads DVKVTQSSRYLVKRTGEKVFLECVQDMDHENMFWYRQDPGLGLRLIYFSYDVKMKEKGDIPEGYSVSREKKERFSLILESASTNQTSMYLCASSSSQTSPSYEQYFGPGTRLTVT.

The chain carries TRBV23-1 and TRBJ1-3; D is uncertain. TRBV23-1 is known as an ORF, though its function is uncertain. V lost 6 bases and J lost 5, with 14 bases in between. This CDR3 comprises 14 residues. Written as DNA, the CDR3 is TGCGCCAGCAGCGGCTTCGGCGGCCGAAACACCATATATTTT. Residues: CASSGFGGRNTIYF.

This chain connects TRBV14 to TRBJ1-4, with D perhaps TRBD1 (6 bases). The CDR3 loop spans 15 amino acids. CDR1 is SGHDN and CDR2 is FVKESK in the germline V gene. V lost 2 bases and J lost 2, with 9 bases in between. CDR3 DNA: TGTGCCAGCAGCCAAAACAGGGTGACTAATGAAAAACTGTTTTTT. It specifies CASSQNRVTNEKLFF.

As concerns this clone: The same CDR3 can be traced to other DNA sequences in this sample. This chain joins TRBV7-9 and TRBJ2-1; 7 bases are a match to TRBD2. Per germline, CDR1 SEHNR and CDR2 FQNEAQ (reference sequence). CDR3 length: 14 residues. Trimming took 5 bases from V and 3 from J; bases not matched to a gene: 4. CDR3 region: CASSPSGSYNEQFF. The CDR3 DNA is TGTGCCAGCAGCCCTAGCGGCAGCTACAATGAGCAGTTCTTC.

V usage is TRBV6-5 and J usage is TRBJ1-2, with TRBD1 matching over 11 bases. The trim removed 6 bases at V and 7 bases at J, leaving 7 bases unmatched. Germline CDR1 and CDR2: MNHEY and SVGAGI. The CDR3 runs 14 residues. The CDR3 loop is CASRLRTGGIGYTF. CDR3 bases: TGTGCCAGCAGACTGAGGACAGGGGGCATTGGCTACACCTTC.

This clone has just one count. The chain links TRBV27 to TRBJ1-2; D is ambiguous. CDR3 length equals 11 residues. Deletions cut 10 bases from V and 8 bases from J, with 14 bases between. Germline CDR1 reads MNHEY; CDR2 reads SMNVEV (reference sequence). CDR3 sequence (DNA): TGTGCCATAGGGAAGGGTAGCGGCTACACCTTC. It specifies CAIGKGSGYTF.

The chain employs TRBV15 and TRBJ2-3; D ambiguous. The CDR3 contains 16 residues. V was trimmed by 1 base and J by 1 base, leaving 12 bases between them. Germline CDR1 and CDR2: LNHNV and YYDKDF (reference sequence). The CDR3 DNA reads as TGTGCCACCAGCAGAGGCGACGATCGGCGCACAGATACGCAGTATTTT. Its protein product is CATSRGDDRRTDTQYF.

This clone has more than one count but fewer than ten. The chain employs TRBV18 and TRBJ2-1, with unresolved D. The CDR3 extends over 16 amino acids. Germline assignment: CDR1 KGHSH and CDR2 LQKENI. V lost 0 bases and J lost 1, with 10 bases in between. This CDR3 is CASSPPTYSSYNEQFF. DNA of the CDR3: TGTGCCAGCTCACCACCGACCTACTCGTCCTACAATGAGCAGTTCTTC.

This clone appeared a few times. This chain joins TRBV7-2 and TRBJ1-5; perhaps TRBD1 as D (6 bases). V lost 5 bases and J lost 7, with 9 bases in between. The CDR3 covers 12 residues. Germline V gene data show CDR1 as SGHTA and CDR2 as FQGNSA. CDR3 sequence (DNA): TGTGCCAGCAGCGCCCAGGGGCAGCCCCAGCATTTT. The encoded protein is CASSAQGQPQHF.

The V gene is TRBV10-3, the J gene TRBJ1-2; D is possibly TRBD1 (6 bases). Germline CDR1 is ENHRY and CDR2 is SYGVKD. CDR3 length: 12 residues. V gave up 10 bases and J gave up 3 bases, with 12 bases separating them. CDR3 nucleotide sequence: TGTGCCACGCGGGAGGGGGACTATGGCTACACCTTC. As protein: CATREGDYGYTF.

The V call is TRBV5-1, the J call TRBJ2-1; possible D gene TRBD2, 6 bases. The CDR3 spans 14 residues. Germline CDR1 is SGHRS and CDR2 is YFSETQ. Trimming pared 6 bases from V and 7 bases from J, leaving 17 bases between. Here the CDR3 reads CASTLMEGPNEQFF. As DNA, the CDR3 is TGCGCCAGCACCCTAATGGAGGGCCCAAATGAGCAGTTCTTC. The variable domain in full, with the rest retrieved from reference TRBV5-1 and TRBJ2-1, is KAGVTQTPRYLIKTRGQQVTLSCSPISGHRSVSWYQQTPGQGLQFLFEYFSETQRNKGNFPGRFSGRQFSNSRSEMNVSTLELGDSALYLCASTLMEGPNEQFFGPGTRLTVL.

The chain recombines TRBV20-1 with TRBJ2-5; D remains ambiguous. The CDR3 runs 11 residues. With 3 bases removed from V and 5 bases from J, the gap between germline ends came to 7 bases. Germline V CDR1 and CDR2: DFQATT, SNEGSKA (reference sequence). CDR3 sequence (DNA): TGCAGTGCTAGGGGCACGGAGACCCAGTACTTC. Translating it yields CSARGTETQYF.

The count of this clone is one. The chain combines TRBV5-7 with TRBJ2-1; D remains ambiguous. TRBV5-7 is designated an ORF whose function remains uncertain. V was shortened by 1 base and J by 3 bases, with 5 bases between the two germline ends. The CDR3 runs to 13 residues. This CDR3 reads CASSLWIYNEQFF. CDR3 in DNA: TGTGCCAGCAGCTTGTGGATCTACAATGAGCAGTTCTTC.

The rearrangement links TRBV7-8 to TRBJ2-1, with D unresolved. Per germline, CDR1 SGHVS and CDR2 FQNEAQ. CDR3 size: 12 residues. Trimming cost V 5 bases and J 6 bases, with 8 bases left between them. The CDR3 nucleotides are TGTGCCAGCAGCCCATTAGGCAATGAGCAGTTCTTC. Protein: CASSPLGNEQFF.

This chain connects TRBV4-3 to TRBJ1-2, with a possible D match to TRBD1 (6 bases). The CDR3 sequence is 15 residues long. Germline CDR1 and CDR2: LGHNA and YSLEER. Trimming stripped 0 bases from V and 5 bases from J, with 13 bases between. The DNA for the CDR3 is TGCGCCAGCAGCCAAGAACTTCAGGGGCGGTATGGCTACACCTTC. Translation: CASSQELQGRYGYTF.

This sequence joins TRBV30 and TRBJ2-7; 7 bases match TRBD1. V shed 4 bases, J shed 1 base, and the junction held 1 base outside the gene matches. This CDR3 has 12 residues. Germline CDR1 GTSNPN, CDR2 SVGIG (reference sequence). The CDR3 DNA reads TGTGCCTGGACAGGGGGATCCTACGAGCAGTACTTC. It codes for CAWTGGSYEQYF.

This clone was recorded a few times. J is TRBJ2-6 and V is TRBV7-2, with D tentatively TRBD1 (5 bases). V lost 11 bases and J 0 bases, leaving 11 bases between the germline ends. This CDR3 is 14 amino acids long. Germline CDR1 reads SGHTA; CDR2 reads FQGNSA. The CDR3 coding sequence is TGTGCCGCTATGGGGCTCTCTGGGGCCAACGTCCTGACTTTC. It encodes CAAMGLSGANVLTF. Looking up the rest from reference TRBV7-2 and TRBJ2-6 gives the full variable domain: GAGVSQSPSNKVTEKGKDVELRCDPISGHTALYWYRQSLGQGLEFLIYFQGNSAPDKSGLPSDRFSAERTGGSVSTLTIQRTQQEDSAVYLCAAMGLSGANVLTFGAGSRLTVL.

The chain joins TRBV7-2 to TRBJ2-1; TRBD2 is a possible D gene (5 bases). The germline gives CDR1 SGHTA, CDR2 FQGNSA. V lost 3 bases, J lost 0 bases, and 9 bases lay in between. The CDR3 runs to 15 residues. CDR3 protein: CASSLEVSSYNEQFF. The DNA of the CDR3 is TGTGCCAGCAGCTTGGAGGTCAGCTCCTACAATGAGCAGTTCTTC. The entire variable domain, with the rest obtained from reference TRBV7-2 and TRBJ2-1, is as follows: GAGVSQSPSNKVTEKGKDVELRCDPISGHTALYWYRQSLGQGLEFLIYFQGNSAPDKSGLPSDRFSAERTGGSVSTLTIQRTQQEDSAVYLCASSLEVSSYNEQFFGPGTRLTVL.

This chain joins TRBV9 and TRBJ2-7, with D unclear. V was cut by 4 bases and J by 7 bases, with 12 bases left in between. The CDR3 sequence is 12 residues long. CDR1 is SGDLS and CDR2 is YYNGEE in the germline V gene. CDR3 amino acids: CASSPAFQEQYF. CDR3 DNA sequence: TGTGCCAGCAGCCCAGCCTTCCAAGAGCAGTACTTC.

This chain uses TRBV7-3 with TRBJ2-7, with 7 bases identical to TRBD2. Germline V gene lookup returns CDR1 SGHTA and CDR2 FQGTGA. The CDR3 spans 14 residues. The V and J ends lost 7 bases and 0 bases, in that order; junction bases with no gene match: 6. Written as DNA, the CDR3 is TGTGCCAGCAAAACTAGCGCGAACTCCTACGAGCAGTACTTC. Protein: CASKTSANSYEQYF.

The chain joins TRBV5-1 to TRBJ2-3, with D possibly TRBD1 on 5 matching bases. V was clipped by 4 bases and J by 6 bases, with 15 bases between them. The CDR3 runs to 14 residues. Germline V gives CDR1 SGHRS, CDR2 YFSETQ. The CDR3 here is CASSASGLRDTQYF. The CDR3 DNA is TGCGCCAGCAGCGCGTCAGGGCTTCGGGATACGCAGTATTTT.

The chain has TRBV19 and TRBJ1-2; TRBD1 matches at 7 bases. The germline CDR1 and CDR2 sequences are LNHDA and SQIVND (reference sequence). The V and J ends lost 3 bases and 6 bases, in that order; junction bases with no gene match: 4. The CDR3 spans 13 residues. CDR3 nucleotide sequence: TGTGCCAGTAGTATCGCGGGACAGCATGGCTACACCTTC. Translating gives CASSIAGQHGYTF.

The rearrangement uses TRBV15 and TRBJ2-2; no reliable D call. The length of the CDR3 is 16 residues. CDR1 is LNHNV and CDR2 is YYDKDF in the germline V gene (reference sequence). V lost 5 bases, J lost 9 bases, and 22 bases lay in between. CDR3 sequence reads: CATSAARALSGRELFF. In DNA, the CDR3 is TGTGCCACCAGCGCCGCCCGGGCCCTGAGTGGGAGGGAGCTGTTTTTT.